This T cell receptor beta chain is drawn from a study of T-cell reconstitution after alpha-beta-depleted transplantation in children. General study findings and limits: For some patients, TCRbeta diversity was high at day 60 because of recipient T cells and thymic progenitors that survived. Several hundred expanded graft clones reportedly gave rise to the alpha-beta T cells present about two months after transplant. It was newly produced T cells that mostly accounted for T-cell counts and diversity one year after transplant.

The CDR3 spans 14 residues. CDR1 is SNHLY and CDR2 is FYNNEI in the germline V gene. V lost 5 bases, J lost 5 bases, and 7 bases stayed unmatched. This clonotype showed up many times. Its target is unknown. Researchers prepared the TCRbeta library using unique molecular identifiers, the study reports. Via MiXCR, TCRdb re-called the PCR reads, giving one row per CDR3 protein. Here the sample spans around 190,000 distinct CDR3 sequences, about 6.6% being singletons. The origin of this receptor is a boy aged 2 to 10 with acute lymphoblastic leukemia, due to receive a stem cell transplant. The sequencing here drew on PBMCs, taken before TCRalphabeta/CD19-depleted stem cell transplant. V gene TRBV2 combines with J gene TRBJ1-2, with 8 bases that match TRBD1. CDR3 loop: CASSIQGETYGYTF. In DNA form, the CDR3 reads TGTGCCAGCAGTATACAGGGGGAGACATATGGCTACACCTTC.